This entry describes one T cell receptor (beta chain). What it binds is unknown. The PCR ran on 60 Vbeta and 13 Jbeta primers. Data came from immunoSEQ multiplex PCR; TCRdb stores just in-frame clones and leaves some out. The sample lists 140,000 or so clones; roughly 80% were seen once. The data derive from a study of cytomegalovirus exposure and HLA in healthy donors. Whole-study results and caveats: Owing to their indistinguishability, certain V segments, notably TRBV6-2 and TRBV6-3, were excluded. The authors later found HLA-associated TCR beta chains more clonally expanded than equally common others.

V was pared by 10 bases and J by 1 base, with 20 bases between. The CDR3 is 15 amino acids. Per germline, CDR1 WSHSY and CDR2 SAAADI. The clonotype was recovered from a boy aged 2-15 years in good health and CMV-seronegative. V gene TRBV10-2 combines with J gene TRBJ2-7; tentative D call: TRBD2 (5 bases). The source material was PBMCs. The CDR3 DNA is TGCGCCACCCGGGGTGCAGGAGGTAGGTCCTACGAGCAGTACTTC. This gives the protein CATRGAGGRSYEQYF.